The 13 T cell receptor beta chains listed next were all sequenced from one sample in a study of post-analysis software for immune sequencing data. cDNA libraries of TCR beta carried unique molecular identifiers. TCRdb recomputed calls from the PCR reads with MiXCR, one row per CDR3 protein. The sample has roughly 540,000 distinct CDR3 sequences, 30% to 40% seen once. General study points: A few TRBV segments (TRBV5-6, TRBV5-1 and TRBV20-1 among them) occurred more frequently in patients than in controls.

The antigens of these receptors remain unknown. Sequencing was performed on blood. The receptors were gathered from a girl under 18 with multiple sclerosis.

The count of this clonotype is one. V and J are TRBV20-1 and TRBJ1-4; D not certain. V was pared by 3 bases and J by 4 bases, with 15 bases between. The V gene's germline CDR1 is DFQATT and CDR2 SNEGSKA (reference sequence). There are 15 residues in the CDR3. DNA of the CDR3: TGCAGTGCTAGTATGCGCAACACTGATAATGAAAAACTGTTTTTT. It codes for CSASMRNTDNEKLFF.

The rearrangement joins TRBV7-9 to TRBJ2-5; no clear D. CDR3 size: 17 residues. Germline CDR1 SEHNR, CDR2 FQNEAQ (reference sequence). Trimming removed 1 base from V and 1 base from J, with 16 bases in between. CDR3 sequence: CASSLGIRASAQETQYF. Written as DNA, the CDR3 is TGTGCCAGCAGCTTAGGGATCCGGGCCTCGGCCCAAGAGACCCAGTACTTC.

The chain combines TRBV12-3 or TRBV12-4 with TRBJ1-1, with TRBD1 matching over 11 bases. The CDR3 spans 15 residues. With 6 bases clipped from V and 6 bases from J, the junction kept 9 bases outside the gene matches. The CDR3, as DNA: TGTGCCAGCAGATCGGACAGGGGGCGTTTTTCTGAAGCTTTCTTT. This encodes CASRSDRGRFSEAFF.

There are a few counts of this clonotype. The CDR3 is CASSSGTGLYEQYF. The CDR3 bases are TGCGCCAGCAGCTCCGGGACAGGCTTGTACGAGCAGTACTTC. The V and J genes are TRBV10-2 and TRBJ2-7; 8 positions agree with TRBD1. Per the germline V gene, CDR1 is WSHSY and CDR2 is SAAADI. There are 14 residues in the CDR3. V lost 6 bases, J lost 4 bases, and 8 bases stayed unmatched.

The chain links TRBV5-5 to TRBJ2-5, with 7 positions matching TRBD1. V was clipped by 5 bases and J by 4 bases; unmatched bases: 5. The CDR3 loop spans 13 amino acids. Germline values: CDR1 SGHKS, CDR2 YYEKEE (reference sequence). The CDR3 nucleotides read TGTGCCAGCAGAACCAGGACAGGAGAGACCCAGTACTTC. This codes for CASRTRTGETQYF.

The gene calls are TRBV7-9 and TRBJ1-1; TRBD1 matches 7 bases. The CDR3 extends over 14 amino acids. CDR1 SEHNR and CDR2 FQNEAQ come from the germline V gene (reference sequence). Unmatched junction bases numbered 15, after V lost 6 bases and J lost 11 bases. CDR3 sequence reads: CASRSETGLSAAFF. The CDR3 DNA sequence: TGTGCCAGCAGGTCGGAGACAGGGTTGTCGGCTGCTTTCTTT.

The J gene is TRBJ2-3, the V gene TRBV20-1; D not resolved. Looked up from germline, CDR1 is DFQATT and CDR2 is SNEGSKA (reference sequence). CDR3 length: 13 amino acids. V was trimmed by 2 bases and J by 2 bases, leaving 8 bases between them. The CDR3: CSARRPATDTQYF. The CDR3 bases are TGCAGTGCTAGAAGACCTGCCACAGATACGCAGTATTTT.

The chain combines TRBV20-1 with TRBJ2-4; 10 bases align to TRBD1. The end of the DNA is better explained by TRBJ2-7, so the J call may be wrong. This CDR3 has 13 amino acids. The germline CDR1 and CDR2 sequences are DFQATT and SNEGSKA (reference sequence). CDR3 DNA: TGCAGTGCTATGGACAGGGGGACCTACGAGCAGTACTTC. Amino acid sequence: CSAMDRGTYEQYF.

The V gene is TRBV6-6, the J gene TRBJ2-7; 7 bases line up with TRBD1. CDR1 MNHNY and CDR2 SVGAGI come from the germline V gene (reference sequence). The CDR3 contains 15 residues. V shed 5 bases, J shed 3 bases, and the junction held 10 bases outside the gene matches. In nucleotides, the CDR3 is TGTGCCAGCAGTACCCTCGGGGCAGGGGGCTACGAGCAGTACTTC. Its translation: CASSTLGAGGYEQYF.

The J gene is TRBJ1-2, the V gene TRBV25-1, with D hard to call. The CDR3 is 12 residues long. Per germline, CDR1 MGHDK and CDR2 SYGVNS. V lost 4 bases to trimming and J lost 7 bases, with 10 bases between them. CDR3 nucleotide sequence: TGTGCCAGCAGTGCTACGGAGCGTGGCTACACCTTC. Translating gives CASSATERGYTF.

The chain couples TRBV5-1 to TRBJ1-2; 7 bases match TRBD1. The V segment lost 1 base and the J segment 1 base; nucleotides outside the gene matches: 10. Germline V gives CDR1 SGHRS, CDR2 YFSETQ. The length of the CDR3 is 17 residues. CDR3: CASSLSATGRFNYGYTF. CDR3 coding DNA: TGCGCCAGCAGCTTGAGTGCGACAGGGAGATTTAACTATGGCTACACCTTC.

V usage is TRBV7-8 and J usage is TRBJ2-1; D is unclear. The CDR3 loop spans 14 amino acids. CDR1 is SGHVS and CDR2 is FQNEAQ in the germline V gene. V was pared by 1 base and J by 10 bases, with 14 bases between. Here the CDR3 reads CASSLGQLPNEQFF. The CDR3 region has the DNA TGTGCCAGCAGCTTAGGACAACTACCCAACGAGCAGTTCTTC. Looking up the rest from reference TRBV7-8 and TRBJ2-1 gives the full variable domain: GAGVSQSPRYKVAKRGQDVALRCDPISGHVSLFWYQQALGQGPEFLTYFQNEAQLDKSGLPSDRFFAERPEGSVSTLKIQRTQQEDSAVYLCASSLGQLPNEQFFGPGTRLTVL.

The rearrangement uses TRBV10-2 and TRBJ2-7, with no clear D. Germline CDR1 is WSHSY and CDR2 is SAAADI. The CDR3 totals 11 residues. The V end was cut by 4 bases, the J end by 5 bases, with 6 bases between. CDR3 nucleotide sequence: TGCGCCAGCAGTGCGAGTAACGAGCAGTACTTC. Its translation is CASSASNEQYF.